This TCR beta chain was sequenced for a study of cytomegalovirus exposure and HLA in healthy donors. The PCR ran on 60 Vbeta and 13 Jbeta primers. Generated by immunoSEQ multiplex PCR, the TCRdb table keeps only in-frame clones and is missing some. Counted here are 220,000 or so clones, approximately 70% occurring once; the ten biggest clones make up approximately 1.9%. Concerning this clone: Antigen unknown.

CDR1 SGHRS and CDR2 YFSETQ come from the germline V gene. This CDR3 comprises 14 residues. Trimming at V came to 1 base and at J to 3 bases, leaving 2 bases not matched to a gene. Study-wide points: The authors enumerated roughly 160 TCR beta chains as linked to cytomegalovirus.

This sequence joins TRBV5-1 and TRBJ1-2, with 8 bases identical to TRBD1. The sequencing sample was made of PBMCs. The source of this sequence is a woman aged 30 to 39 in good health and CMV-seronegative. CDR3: CASSLTGGYYGYTF. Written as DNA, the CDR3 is TGCGCCAGCAGCTTGACAGGGGGGTACTATGGCTACACCTTC.